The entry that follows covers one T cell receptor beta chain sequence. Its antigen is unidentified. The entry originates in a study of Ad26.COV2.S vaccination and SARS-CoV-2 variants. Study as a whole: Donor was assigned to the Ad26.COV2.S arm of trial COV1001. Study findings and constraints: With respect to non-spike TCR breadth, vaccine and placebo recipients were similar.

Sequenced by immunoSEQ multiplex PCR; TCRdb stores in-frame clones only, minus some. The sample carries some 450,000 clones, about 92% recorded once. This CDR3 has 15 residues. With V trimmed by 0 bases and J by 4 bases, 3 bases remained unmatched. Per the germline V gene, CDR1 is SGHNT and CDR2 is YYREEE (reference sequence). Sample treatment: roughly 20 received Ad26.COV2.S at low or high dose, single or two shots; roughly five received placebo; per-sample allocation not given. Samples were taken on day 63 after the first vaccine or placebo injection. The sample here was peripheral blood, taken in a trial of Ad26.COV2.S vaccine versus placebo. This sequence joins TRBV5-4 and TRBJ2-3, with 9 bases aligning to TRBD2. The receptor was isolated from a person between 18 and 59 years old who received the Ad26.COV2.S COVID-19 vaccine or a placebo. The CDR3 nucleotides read TGTGCCAGCAGCTTGGAGCGGGAGGTTGCAGATACGCAGTATTTT. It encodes CASSLEREVADTQYF.